The 21 T cell receptor beta chains below all came from one sample that was sequenced in a study of Ad26.COV2.S vaccination and SARS-CoV-2 variants. The repertoire was sequenced with immunoSEQ multiplex PCR; TCRdb's copy has only in-frame clones and lacks some. In the table there are around 250,000 clones, around 90% of which are singletons. Treatment given: around 19 received Ad26.COV2.S at low or high dose, single or two shots; 5 received placebo; per-sample allocation not given. Specimen acquisition occurred on day 63 following the initial vaccine or placebo injection. Sequenced material: peripheral blood, taken in a trial of Ad26.COV2.S vaccine versus placebo. Receptors originate from a person aged 18-60 years who received the Ad26.COV2.S COVID-19 vaccine or a placebo.

The sample holds one count of this clone. This CDR3 is CASSLAGTKETQYF. The CDR3 bases are TGTGCCAGCAGCTTAGCCGGGACCAAAGAGACCCAGTACTTC. The chain carries TRBV7-2 and TRBJ2-5; D may correspond to TRBD1 or TRBD2 (5 bases each). CDR1 SGHTA and CDR2 FQGNSA come from the germline V gene. Trimming pared 0 bases from V and 3 bases from J, leaving 8 bases between. CDR3 length equals 14 residues.

The chain is built from TRBV20-1 and TRBJ1-5, with D perhaps TRBD1 (6 bases). Trimming removed 3 bases from V and 7 bases from J, with 16 bases in between. This CDR3 has 14 residues. Germline CDR1 DFQATT, CDR2 SNEGSKA (reference sequence). In DNA form, the CDR3 reads TGCAGTGCTAGTTACGGGGGCGGGAACCAGCCCCAGCATTTT. Translating gives CSASYGGGNQPQHF.

The chain uses TRBV11-2 and TRBJ2-7, with D possibly matching TRBD1 (6 bases). V lost 5 bases, J lost 4 bases, and 12 bases lay in between. The CDR3 has 13 amino acids. CDR1 is SGHAT and CDR2 is FQNNGV in the germline V gene. The CDR3 protein is CASSLRGNYEQYV. The CDR3 region has the DNA TGTGCCAGCAGCCTCAGGGGAAATTACGAGCAGTACGTC.

The genes are TRBV7-8 and TRBJ2-2; D perhaps matches TRBD2 (5 bases). Per the germline V gene, CDR1 is SGHVS and CDR2 is FQNEAQ. Trimming removed 3 bases from V and 5 bases from J, with 19 bases in between. The length of the CDR3 is 17 residues. The CDR3 loop is CASSLTPYGSVTGELFF. The DNA for the CDR3 is TGTGCCAGCAGCTTGACCCCGTATGGGAGTGTTACCGGGGAGCTGTTTTTT. The full variable domain, in which reference TRBV7-8 and TRBJ2-2 provide the parts outside the CDR3, is GAGVSQSPRYKVAKRGQDVALRCDPISGHVSLFWYQQALGQGPEFLTYFQNEAQLDKSGLPSDRFFAERPEGSVSTLKIQRTQQEDSAVYLCASSLTPYGSVTGELFFGEGSRLTVL.

The J gene is TRBJ1-1, the V gene TRBV7-8; no clear D. The CDR3 sequence is 18 residues long. Trimming took off 5 bases at V and 3 bases at J, with 25 bases between the two ends. Germline V lookup: CDR1 SGHVS, CDR2 FQNEAQ. The CDR3 DNA sequence: TGTGCCAGCAGCCCATCGAGGGCATCGGCTTCTTTACACACTGAAGCTTTCTTT. This codes for CASSPSRASASLHTEAFF.

The DNA for the CDR3 is TGTGCCAGCAGGTACAACGGGATGGCGCCCCAAGCTTTCTTT. Translation gives CASRYNGMAPQAFF. This chain joins TRBV6-5 and TRBJ1-1; D gene uncertain. Germline V gene lookup returns CDR1 MNHEY and CDR2 SVGAGI. The CDR3 has 14 residues. V was pared by 6 bases and J by 9 bases, with 20 bases between.

V gene TRBV7-9 combines with J gene TRBJ2-1; a weak D match, TRBD2 (6 bases). CDR3 length: 15 amino acids. Germline loops: CDR1 SEHNR, CDR2 FQNEAQ (reference sequence). V was shortened by 2 bases and J by 4 bases, with 12 bases between the two germline ends. Here the CDR3 reads CASSLPIADYNEQFF. Written as DNA, the CDR3 is TGTGCCAGCAGCTTACCAATAGCGGATTACAATGAGCAGTTCTTC.

This chain links TRBV11-2 with TRBJ2-3, with TRBD1 matching 9 bases. Germline lookup yields CDR1 SGHAT and CDR2 FQNNGV. V trimming: 1 base; J trimming: 3 bases; junction bases outside the gene matches: 5. This CDR3 has 16 residues. The CDR3 region is CASSLGAGQGTDTQYF. CDR3 nucleotides: TGTGCCAGCAGCTTAGGGGCGGGACAGGGAACAGATACGCAGTATTTT.

The V and J genes are TRBV5-4 and TRBJ2-7; D possibly corresponds to TRBD2 (6 bases). V was cut by 4 bases and J by 1 base, with 12 bases left in between. This CDR3 is 14 amino acids long. Germline lookup yields CDR1 SGHNT and CDR2 YYREEE (reference sequence). CDR3 sequence (DNA): TGTGCCAGCAGCGGGGGGACGTCTTCCTACGAGCAGTACTTC. It is translated as CASSGGTSSYEQYF.

V usage is TRBV19 and J usage is TRBJ1-5, with 7 positions matching TRBD1. The CDR3 length is 16 residues. Germline V gives CDR1 LNHDA, CDR2 SQIVND (reference sequence). Trimming removed 6 bases from V and 0 bases from J; junction bases left unmatched: 8. The CDR3 loop is CASRGPQGYSNQPQHF. CDR3 coding DNA: TGTGCCAGTAGAGGTCCACAGGGGTATAGCAATCAGCCCCAGCATTTT.

The rearrangement joins TRBV3-1 (or the pseudogene TRBV3-2) to TRBJ2-1; no clear D. CDR3 length equals 12 residues. Trimming took 6 bases from V and 8 from J, leaving 11 bases between them. The germline V gene has CDR1 LGHDT and CDR2 YNNKEL (reference sequence). The CDR3 DNA sequence: TGTGCCAGCAGGTCCAACACCGATGAGCAGTTCTTC. It codes for CASRSNTDEQFF.

V and J are TRBV9 and TRBJ2-1; TRBD2 matches at 9 bases. CDR3 length equals 16 residues. Germline loops: CDR1 SGDLS, CDR2 YYNGEE. V shed 3 bases and J 5 bases; nucleotides not matched to a gene: 9. The CDR3 nucleotides are TGTGCCAGCAGCGCCGGGCTGGCGGGAGGGCACAATGAGCAGTTCTTC. This sequence encodes CASSAGLAGGHNEQFF.

J is TRBJ2-7 and V is TRBV27, with D unclear. Trimming removed 3 bases at V and 0 bases at J, with 9 bases between. In germline, CDR1 is MNHEY, CDR2 SMNVEV (reference sequence). This CDR3 is built from 14 residues. The chain's CDR3 is CASSFSRSSYEQYF. As DNA, the CDR3 is TGTGCCAGCAGTTTTTCCAGGAGCTCCTACGAGCAGTACTTC.

The chain combines TRBV7-6 with TRBJ1-5; D is unresolved. Trimming took 11 bases from V and 2 from J, leaving 25 bases between them. Germline assignment: CDR1 SGHVS and CDR2 FNYEAQ. The CDR3 runs to 17 residues. CDR3 sequence: CAFPGGFPLVGNQPQHF. The CDR3 DNA sequence: TGTGCCTTCCCGGGAGGGTTTCCTTTAGTTGGCAATCAGCCCCAGCATTTT.

Only one count was recorded for this clone. This rearrangement joins TRBV2 to TRBJ1-2; TRBD1 matches at 9 bases. Germline CDR1 reads SNHLY; CDR2 reads FYNNEI. The CDR3 is 16 residues long. V gave up 4 bases and J gave up 5 bases; unmatched junction bases: 11. CDR3 residues: CASSGGTTGGWYGYTF. The CDR3, as DNA: TGTGCCAGCAGTGGTGGTACAACAGGGGGCTGGTATGGCTACACCTTC. Supplemented by reference TRBV2 and TRBJ1-2, the full variable domain reads EPEVTQTPSHQVTQMGQEVILRCVPISNHLYFYWYRQILGQKVEFLVSFYNNEISEKSEIFDDQFSVERPDGSNFTLKIRSTKLEDSAMYFCASSGGTTGGWYGYTFGSGTRLTVV.

This clone was counted once. The V gene is TRBV9, the J gene TRBJ2-5; D call uncertain. CDR1 is SGDLS and CDR2 is YYNGEE in the germline V gene. V was pared by 4 bases and J by 1 base, with 14 bases between. The CDR3 is 15 residues long. CDR3 sequence reads: CASSPLPSLQETQYF. The CDR3 DNA reads TGTGCCAGCAGCCCCCTCCCAAGCCTCCAAGAGACCCAGTACTTC. The complete variable domain, with remaining parts taken from reference TRBV9 and TRBJ2-5, reads DSGVTQTPKHLITATGQRVTLRCSPRSGDLSVYWYQQSLDQGLQFLIQYYNGEERAKGNILERFSAQQFPDLHSELNLSSLELGDSALYFCASSPLPSLQETQYFGPGTRLLVL.

The chain has TRBV30 and TRBJ2-2; the match to TRBD1 covers 8 bases. V lost 3 bases and J lost 2; bases outside the gene matches: 17. Germline V gene data show CDR1 as GTSNPN and CDR2 as SVGIG (reference sequence). CDR3 length equals 19 residues. Here the CDR3 DNA reads TGTGCCTGGAGGCTCCCGGGGCGGGGACAGGCCTCAAACACCGGGGAGCTGTTTTTT. Amino acids: CAWRLPGRGQASNTGELFF.

The CDR3 here is CAISESVYEQYF. The DNA for the CDR3 is TGTGCCATCAGTGAGTCGGTCTACGAGCAGTACTTC. The rearrangement uses TRBV10-3 and TRBJ2-7; D is undetermined. CDR1 is ENHRY and CDR2 is SYGVKD in the germline V gene. The CDR3 has 12 residues. Trimming left V 0 bases short and J 3 bases short, with 3 bases between.

The rearrangement links TRBV27 to TRBJ2-3, with unresolved D. Trimming stripped 3 bases from V and 1 base from J, with 5 bases between. Germline assignment: CDR1 MNHEY and CDR2 SMNVEV (reference sequence). This CDR3 region has 13 residues. CDR3 nucleotides: TGTGCCAGCAGTTTCTCAGGCACAGATACGCAGTATTTT. Its translation is CASSFSGTDTQYF.

The gene calls are TRBV6-2 or TRBV6-3 and TRBJ1-5; TRBD1 might be the D (5 bases). The length of the CDR3 is 14 residues. Trimming cost V 2 bases and J 6 bases, with 11 bases left between them. Germline assignment: CDR1 MNHEY and CDR2 SVGEGT. The CDR3 nucleotides read TGTGCCAGCAGTTACGGGGGGAGTAGTCAGCCCCAGCATTTT. Encoded protein: CASSYGGSSQPQHF.

The rearrangement joins TRBV30 to TRBJ2-6, with D unclear. CDR1 is GTSNPN, CDR2 SVGIG, per germline (reference sequence). Between the trimmed V and J ends, which lost 0 bases and 0 bases, there was a span of 12 bases. This CDR3 has 17 amino acids. The DNA for the CDR3 is TGTGCCTGGAGTGTATGGCGGACCAGCTCTGGGGCCAACGTCCTGACTTTC. This gives the protein CAWSVWRTSSGANVLTF. Variable domain in full (rest from reference TRBV30 and TRBJ2-6): SQTIHQWPATLVQPVGSPLSLECTVEGTSNPNLYWYRQAAGRGLQLLFYSVGIGQISSEVPQNLSASRPQDRQFILSSKKLLLSDSGFYLCAWSVWRTSSGANVLTFGAGSRLTVL.